This TCR beta chain was identified in a study of blood T cell repertoires in COVID-19. Study summary: COVID-19 samples collected from the United States, Italy and Spain covered acute and convalescent phases. The analysed material was cDNA or gDNA that came from T cells, B-cell-depleted T cells, or PBMCs.

How the authors handled the data: Estimation of nucleated cell counts relied on the amplification of reference gene primers. Assay: immunoSEQ multiplex PCR; the TCRdb copy retains only in-frame clones and omits some. V and J calls and clone size are those listed in that table; D and trimming were worked out from the DNA. Altogether more than 200,000 clones are present, about 83% being singletons, with the ten largest covering approximately 7.4%. V was pared by 6 bases and J by 7 bases, with 10 bases of the junction left unmatched. Germline-derived CDR1 and CDR2 are MGHDK and SYGVNS. The CDR3 totals 16 residues.

This sequence was found in a woman between 50 and 59 years old with acute or convalescent COVID-19. V and J are TRBV25-1 and TRBJ1-4, with TRBD1 matching over 11 bases. The source material was peripheral blood. The CDR3 coding sequence is TGTGCCAGCAGCGATCGAAGGGGGACAGGGGGTGAAAAACTGTTTTTT. It codes for CASSDRRGTGGEKLFF.